The 10 T cell receptor beta chains below come from one sample, sequenced in a study of CD8 T cells in ankylosing spondylitis. General study points: A motif of under 10 highly homologous TCR beta variants was seen as apparently characteristic of ankylosing spondylitis blood.

Using its own MiXCR run on the 5' RACE reads, TCRdb lists one record per CDR3 protein. The data hold about 750,000 distinct CDR3 sequences, with 19% observed a single time. No antigen is known for these receptors. Source material: blood, either unsorted or a sorted T cell fraction (not recorded which). Receptors were obtained from a male donor with ankylosing spondylitis.

This clonotype was recorded a few times. The CDR3 is CSGKTDLNTEAFF. CDR3 in DNA: TGCAGCGGTAAGACAGATTTGAACACTGAAGCTTTCTTT. The chain employs TRBV29-1 and TRBJ1-1; a possible D gene is TRBD1 (5 bases). Between the trimmed V and J ends, which lost 7 bases and 0 bases, there was a span of 12 bases. The germline CDR1 and CDR2 sequences are SQVTM and ANQGSEA. This CDR3 comprises 13 residues.

This chain uses TRBV29-1 with TRBJ1-1; TRBD1 aligns across 8 bases. CDR1 and CDR2 (germline): SQVTM, ANQGSEA. V lost 3 bases, J lost 0 bases, and 9 bases stayed unmatched. The CDR3 extends over 16 amino acids. CDR3 amino acids: CSVEAGQVLMNTEAFF. CDR3 nucleotides: TGCAGCGTTGAGGCGGGACAGGTCCTCATGAACACTGAAGCTTTCTTT.

This chain links TRBV6-5 with TRBJ1-5; TRBD1 matches 8 bases. Per germline, CDR1 MNHEY and CDR2 SVGAGI. CDR3 length: 15 amino acids. J gave up 7 bases and V 2 bases, and 7 bases lay outside the gene matches. This chain's CDR3 is CASSYGAGGDQPQHF. In DNA, the CDR3 is TGTGCCAGCAGTTACGGGGCAGGGGGCGACCAGCCCCAGCATTTT.

This clonotype was detected a few times. This chain uses TRBV7-9 with TRBJ1-6, with 8 bases fitting TRBD1. V shed 4 bases and J 9 bases; nucleotides not matched to a gene: 8. Germline V gives CDR1 SEHNR, CDR2 FQNEAQ (reference sequence). CDR3 length equals 15 residues. CDR3 in DNA: TGTGCCAGCAGCTCCGCAGGGGGCATGTCTTCACCCCTCCACTTT. Protein: CASSSAGGMSSPLHF.

This clonotype was seen a few times. J is TRBJ1-1 and V is TRBV29-1; a weak D match, TRBD1 (5 bases). Germline V gene data show CDR1 as SQVTM and CDR2 as ANQGSEA. The V and J ends lost 3 bases and 4 bases respectively, with 12 bases between them. There are 13 residues in the CDR3. The CDR3 coding sequence is TGCAGCGTTGAGGGAATCGGGGCCACTGAAGCTTTCTTT. This gives the protein CSVEGIGATEAFF.

This clonotype has just a few counts. V is TRBV20-1 and J is TRBJ2-7; TRBD2 matches 7 bases. Trimming cost V 5 bases and J 0 bases; bases outside gene matches: 7. This CDR3 region has 14 residues. CDR1 is DFQATT and CDR2 is SNEGSKA in the germline V gene (reference sequence). The CDR3 sequence is CSARREPSSYEQYF. Here the CDR3 DNA reads TGCAGTGCTCGGCGGGAGCCATCCTCCTACGAGCAGTACTTC.

This rearrangement joins TRBV12-3 or TRBV12-4 to TRBJ2-3, with TRBD2 as a possible D gene (5 bases). Trimming left V 7 bases short and J 6 bases short, with 20 bases between. The CDR3 consists of 15 residues. CDR3 coding DNA: TGTGCCAGCACCTTGGGGAAAGGCCCGGGGGATACGCAGTATTTT. The encoded protein is CASTLGKGPGDTQYF.

This clonotype was found a few times. The chain is built from TRBV10-3 and TRBJ1-1, with a possible D match to TRBD1 (5 bases). There are 15 residues in the CDR3. Germline CDR1 is ENHRY and CDR2 is SYGVKD. The ends were cut back, 5 bases at V and 1 base at J, with 14 bases in the middle. The CDR3 sequence: CAISQNRIENTEAFF. The CDR3 DNA is TGTGCCATCAGTCAGAACAGGATAGAGAACACTGAAGCTTTCTTT.

This clonotype was observed a few times. The chain joins TRBV12-3 or TRBV12-4 to TRBJ1-2, with TRBD1 identical over 10 bases. Trimming cost V 6 bases and J 8 bases; bases outside gene matches: 6. The CDR3 spans 13 residues. In nucleotides, the CDR3 is TGTGCCAGCAGCCGGGGACAGGGGAAAGGCTACACCTTC. Translated: CASSRGQGKGYTF.

This chain joins TRBV20-1 and TRBJ2-1; possibly TRBD1 for D (7 bases). Between the trimmed V and J ends, which lost 1 base and 12 bases, there was a span of 22 bases. CDR1 DFQATT and CDR2 SNEGSKA come from the germline V gene (reference sequence). This CDR3 is 15 amino acids long. For the CDR3, the DNA is TGCAGTGCTAGAGGCGAAGCCCGAGGGGGCGGGGTGCAGTTCTTC. Protein product: CSARGEARGGGVQFF.